This TCR beta chain was identified in a study of T cell responses to AZD1222 COVID-19 vaccine. Sequencing was performed with immunoSEQ multiplex PCR; in TCRdb, only in-frame clones are kept and a portion is missing. The sample consists of some 120,000 clones, 85% to 95% of them appearing once. Only a few counts were recorded for this clone. Antigen unknown. Overall study results and limits: White British donors predominated, females outnumbered males, and clonal diversity was possibly underestimated. Every sample of the repertoires postdated the peak T cell response. An increase in Spike-specific TCR breadth and depth was observed after two AZD1222 doses.

Germline trimming cut 3 bases from V and 5 bases from J; bases unmatched to any gene: 5. CDR3 length: 13 amino acids. Germline CDR1 reads SGDLS; CDR2 reads YYNGEE. Sample: peripheral blood, taken on day 0 of AZD1222 vaccination. This chain links TRBV9 with TRBJ2-7; TRBD1 aligns across 7 bases. The clonotype comes from an adult in good health. The CDR3 nucleotides are TGTGCCAGCAGCGAAGGGGGCCTGGACGAGCAGTACTTC. Its protein is CASSEGGLDEQYF.